This T cell receptor (beta chain) was observed in a study of Ad26.COV2.S vaccination and SARS-CoV-2 variants. Study at large: Vaccine-arm donor from the placebo-controlled COV1001 Ad26.COV2.S trial. Ad26.COV2.S, an intramuscular injection, was given once or twice 56 days apart.

Method: immunoSEQ multiplex PCR; TCRdb's copy keeps in-frame clones and lacks some. The sample shows 300,000 to 350,000 clones, 85% to 90% of them seen only once. Whole-study findings and limits: Substantial response breadth was reportedly seen for spike-specific CD8+ and CD4+ T cells after vaccination. Placebo recipients had lower spike-specific TCR breadth than vaccine recipients.

Described treatment: roughly 20 received Ad26.COV2.S at low or high dose, single or two shots; about 5 received placebo; per-sample allocation not given. Sampling was performed 63 days after the first vaccine or placebo injection. A remark on this clone: Antigen specificity is unknown.

The CDR3 covers 17 residues. Germline V gene data show CDR1 as LGHDT and CDR2 as YNNKEL (reference sequence). Trimming shortened V by 0 bases and J by 4 bases, and 16 bases separated the two germline ends. Here the sequenced sample was peripheral blood, taken in a trial of Ad26.COV2.S vaccine versus placebo. This TCR was sampled from a person between 18 and 59 years old who received the Ad26.COV2.S COVID-19 vaccine or a placebo. The chain joins TRBV3-1 (or the pseudogene TRBV3-2) to TRBJ2-1, with no clear D. The DNA for the CDR3 is TGTGCCAGCAGCCAAGATCTTGGTCTAAAAGCTTACAATGAGCAGTTCTTC. Translated, it gives CASSQDLGLKAYNEQFF.